This T cell receptor (beta chain) came from a study of CD8 T cells in Susac syndrome. Across the whole study: The sequenced Susac syndrome patients included five or six who had clinically active disease and eight or nine who were in remission. Study-wide results and caveats: It was acknowledged by the study that relatively few individuals were included in its TCR sequencing and HLA analysis.

As regards this clonotype: Antigen: not known.

J was trimmed by 0 bases and V by 4 bases; bases with no gene match: 3. The CDR3 is 14 amino acids. The germline V gene has CDR1 MGHDK and CDR2 SYGVNS. From blood CD8+ and CD4+ T cells, the TCR beta chain was sequenced. Isolation of CD8+ and CD4+ T cells was performed negatively, whereas enrichment of TEMRA cells was done by FACS. A quantity of roughly 0.5 to 1 ug RNA underwent reverse transcription using random hexamers. MiXCR, run by TCRdb on the immunoSEQ multiplex PCR reads, gives a single entry per CDR3 protein. The data contain 120,000 or so distinct CDR3 sequences, around 95% of them seen just once; the ten biggest clones take up about 0.19%.

The chain combines TRBV25-1 with TRBJ2-7; 7 bases match TRBD2. This sequence was found in a human donor with Susac syndrome. What was sequenced was CD8+ T cells from PBMCs. The CDR3 DNA sequence: TGTGCCAGCAGTGGCAGGGACTACTCCTACGAGCAGTACTTC. The encoded protein is CASSGRDYSYEQYF.